This T cell receptor (beta chain) was documented in a study of blood T cells in healthy people across ages. Points from the study as a whole: Age showed a roughly linear inverse relationship with TCR beta diversity per million T cells.

Whenever a sample was processed, at least 7 million PBMCs were isolated. A sample-barcoded 5' primer and a J-beta primer mix were used in a second PCR of roughly 6 to 11 cycles. MiXCR, applied by TCRdb to the 5' RACE reads, yields one record per CDR3 protein. The profile shows about 1.4 million distinct CDR3 sequences, roughly 60% of them singletons. In regard to this clonotype: What it recognizes is unknown.

Sequencing was carried out using blood. The origin of this receptor is a man between 18 and 29 years old in good health.

CDR3 sequence reads: CASSLSAAYNSPLHF. The CDR3 DNA sequence: TGTGCCAGCAGTTTATCAGCCGCGTATAATTCACCCCTCCACTTT. The chain combines TRBV27 with TRBJ1-6, with D unclear. From germline, CDR1 is MNHEY and CDR2 SMNVEV (reference sequence). With 0 bases removed from V and 4 bases from J, the gap between germline ends came to 7 bases. This CDR3 spans 15 amino acids.